This is a list of T cell receptor beta chains from one sample in a study of a mutant IDH1 vaccine in newly diagnosed glioma. No antigen has been identified for these receptors. The table came from immunoSEQ multiplex PCR; TCRdb's copy has only in-frame clones and leaves some out. Altogether under 50,000 clones are present, 70% to 90% being singletons, with the ten largest covering around 6%. Material: PBMCs, obtained from a glioma patient whose treatment included an IDH1 peptide vaccine. The receptors derive from a woman aged 40 to 50 with glioma. The CDR3 runs from the conserved cysteine through the conserved F or W. Fields, in order: V gene, J gene, D gene, clone size, CDR3 length, CDR3 protein, CDR3 DNA. The D gene is left open where the match is weak. Part of the rows lack a size; the others show once, few, many or a class for expanded clones.

V: TRBV5-1
J: TRBJ2-1
D: -
size: -
length: 14
CDR3: CASSGGPTYNEQFF
DNA: TGCGCCAGCAGCGGCGGACCGACCTACAATGAGCAGTTCTTC

V: TRBV5-1
J: TRBJ1-4
D: TRBD1
size: -
length: 15
CDR3: CASSLGGTGDEKLFF
DNA: TGCGCCAGCAGCTTGGGTGGGACAGGGGACGAAAAACTGTTTTTT

V: TRBV19
J: TRBJ1-3
D: TRBD1
size: -
length: 14
CDR3: CASQDRAFGNTIYF
DNA: TGTGCCAGTCAGGACAGGGCTTTTGGAAACACCATATATTTT

V: TRBV7-8
J: TRBJ2-5
D: -
size: -
length: 14
CDR3: CASSFIRGEETQYF
DNA: TGTGCCAGCAGTTTTATCAGGGGGGAAGAGACCCAGTACTTC

V: TRBV19
J: TRBJ2-1
D: -
size: -
length: 17
CDR3: CASSIVASTWSYNEQFF
DNA: TGTGCCAGTAGTATAGTGGCCTCCACTTGGTCCTACAATGAGCAGTTCTTC

V: TRBV4-1
J: TRBJ2-2
D: -
size: -
length: 18
CDR3: CASSPLTRLRQRSGELFF
DNA: TGCGCCAGCAGCCCCCTCACCCGACTAAGGCAGAGATCCGGGGAGCTGTTTTTT

V: TRBV4-1
J: TRBJ2-7
D: -
size: -
length: 12
CDR3: CASSQGQREQYF
DNA: TGCGCCAGCAGCCAAGGCCAGCGGGAGCAGTACTTC

V: TRBV5-1
J: TRBJ1-2
D: -
size: -
length: 14
CDR3: CASSLALGDYGYTF
DNA: TGCGCCAGCAGCTTGGCCTTAGGGGACTATGGCTACACCTTC

V: TRBV19
J: TRBJ1-1
D: TRBD1
size: -
length: 16
CDR3: CASSPNGPGQGTEAFF
DNA: TGTGCCAGTAGCCCCAACGGACCGGGACAGGGCACTGAAGCTTTCTTT

V: TRBV4-3
J: TRBJ1-6
D: -
size: once
length: 16
CDR3: CASSQNHGDNNSPLHF
DNA: TGCGCCAGCAGCCAGAATCATGGAGATAATAATTCACCCCTCCACTTT

V: TRBV6-5
J: TRBJ2-7
D: TRBD1
size: once
length: 14
CDR3: CASSYGGQSYEQYF
DNA: TGTGCCAGCAGTTACGGGGGACAGTCCTACGAGCAGTACTTC

V: TRBV4-2
J: TRBJ1-6
D: -
size: -
length: 16
CDR3: CASSQDRGVLNSPLHF
DNA: TGTGCCAGCAGCCAAGATCGGGGGGTGTTAAATTCACCCCTCCACTTT

V: TRBV7-2
J: TRBJ2-5
D: TRBD2
size: -
length: 14
CDR3: CASSIGGAIETQYF
DNA: TGTGCCAGCAGCATCGGGGGGGCCATTGAGACCCAGTACTTC

V: TRBV4-1
J: TRBJ2-7
D: -
size: -
length: 13
CDR3: CASSRPLGDEQYF
DNA: TGCGCCAGCAGCCGACCGCTTGGCGACGAGCAGTACTTC

V: TRBV5-1
J: TRBJ2-1
D: -
size: -
length: 15
CDR3: CASSLVGGGYNEQFF
DNA: TGCGCCAGCAGCTTGGTAGGTGGGGGTTACAATGAGCAGTTCTTC

V: TRBV6-5
J: TRBJ2-7
D: -
size: -
length: 13
CDR3: CASSSPGTAGQYF
DNA: TGTGCCAGCAGTTCCCCCGGGACGGCCGGGCAGTACTTC

V: TRBV15
J: TRBJ2-7
D: -
size: -
length: 13
CDR3: CATSSGFFDEQYF
DNA: TGTGCCACCAGCAGCGGGTTTTTCGACGAGCAGTACTTC

V: TRBV5-4
J: TRBJ2-7
D: -
size: -
length: 13
CDR3: CASSSRISYEQYF
DNA: TGTGCCAGCAGCTCCCGCATTTCCTACGAGCAGTACTTC

V: TRBV7-3
J: TRBJ2-3
D: -
size: -
length: 12
CDR3: CASKGGADTQYF
DNA: TGTGCCAGCAAAGGGGGTGCAGATACGCAGTATTTT

V: TRBV4-3
J: TRBJ1-3
D: -
size: once
length: 18
CDR3: CASSQEGAGHYSGNTIYF
DNA: TGCGCCAGCAGCCAAGAAGGGGCAGGCCACTACTCTGGAAACACCATATATTTT

V: TRBV7-8
J: TRBJ1-2
D: -
size: -
length: 13
CDR3: CASSPRGDAGYTF
DNA: TGTGCCAGCAGCCCCCGAGGGGACGCCGGCTACACCTTC

V: TRBV7-2
J: TRBJ2-1
D: -
size: -
length: 15
CDR3: CASSLLQGGYNEQFF
DNA: TGTGCCAGCAGCTTGCTGCAGGGGGGATACAATGAGCAGTTCTTC

V: TRBV7-9
J: TRBJ2-1
D: TRBD1
size: few
length: 16
CDR3: CASSSRGQKRYNEQFF
DNA: TGTGCCAGCAGCTCTAGGGGGCAGAAGCGTTACAATGAGCAGTTCTTC

V: TRBV9
J: TRBJ2-5
D: -
size: -
length: 14
CDR3: CASSVGWTQETQYF
DNA: TGTGCCAGCAGCGTAGGGTGGACGCAAGAGACCCAGTACTTC

V: TRBV6-1
J: TRBJ2-3
D: -
size: -
length: 15
CDR3: CASRILPSSTDTQYF
DNA: TGTGCCAGCAGGATCCTACCATCTAGCACAGATACGCAGTATTTT

V: TRBV6-4
J: TRBJ1-5
D: -
size: -
length: 18
CDR3: CASSANRRLNRVSQPQHF
DNA: TGTGCCAGCAGTGCCAACAGAAGGTTGAACAGGGTAAGTCAGCCCCAGCATTTT

V: TRBV19
J: TRBJ2-2
D: -
size: -
length: 18
CDR3: CASSIADGVARYTGELFF
DNA: TGTGCCAGTAGTATAGCCGACGGGGTAGCGCGGTATACCGGGGAGCTGTTTTTT

V: TRBV10-2
J: TRBJ1-2
D: -
size: -
length: 14
CDR3: CASRDSGLGYGYTF
DNA: TGCGCCAGCAGGGACAGCGGATTGGGCTATGGCTACACCTTC

V: TRBV2
J: TRBJ2-2
D: TRBD2
size: -
length: 17
CDR3: CASRGGGLEKNTGELFF
DNA: TGTGCCAGCAGGGGCGGGGGGCTAGAAAAAAACACCGGGGAGCTGTTTTTT

V: TRBV11-2
J: TRBJ2-7
D: TRBD1
size: once
length: 13
CDR3: CASSMTGINEQYF
DNA: TGTGCCAGCAGCATGACAGGGATCAACGAGCAGTACTTC

V: TRBV6-5
J: TRBJ1-2
D: -
size: -
length: 14
CDR3: CASSYRETGYGYTF
DNA: TGTGCCAGCAGTTACCGAGAAACAGGGTATGGCTACACCTTC

V: TRBV30
J: TRBJ1-1
D: -
size: -
length: 10
CDR3: CAAEGTEAFF
DNA: TGTGCCGCCGAGGGGACTGAAGCTTTCTTT

V: TRBV5-1
J: TRBJ1-2
D: -
size: once
length: 13
CDR3: CASSLEAAYGYTF
DNA: TGCGCCAGCAGCTTGGAGGCAGCCTATGGCTACACCTTC

V: TRBV19
J: TRBJ2-5
D: -
size: -
length: 16
CDR3: CASSTSGAGSPWTQYF
DNA: TGTGCCAGTAGTACCTCGGGGGCGGGGAGCCCATGGACCCAGTACTTC

V: TRBV10-3
J: TRBJ1-1
D: -
size: -
length: 13
CDR3: CAILGELNTEAFF
DNA: TGTGCCATCCTGGGGGAACTGAACACTGAAGCTTTCTTT

V: TRBV29-1
J: TRBJ1-4
D: -
size: -
length: 12
CDR3: CSVEGSSEKLFF
DNA: TGCAGCGTTGAGGGCAGCTCTGAAAAACTGTTTTTT

V: TRBV5-4
J: TRBJ2-5
D: TRBD2
size: -
length: 15
CDR3: CASSLAGGQKETQYF
DNA: TGTGCCAGCAGCTTAGCGGGGGGGCAGAAAGAGACCCAGTACTTC

V: TRBV2
J: TRBJ1-1
D: -
size: -
length: 13
CDR3: CASSRTVNTEAFF
DNA: TGTGCCAGCAGCCGGACGGTGAACACTGAAGCTTTCTTT

V: TRBV15
J: TRBJ2-5
D: -
size: -
length: 14
CDR3: CATSGPTGPETQYF
DNA: TGTGCCACCAGCGGCCCGACTGGGCCAGAGACCCAGTACTTC

V: TRBV14
J: TRBJ1-1
D: -
size: -
length: 13
CDR3: CASSRTRNTEAFF
DNA: TGTGCCAGCAGCCGGACAAGAAACACTGAAGCTTTCTTT

V: TRBV6-5
J: TRBJ1-1
D: -
size: -
length: 15
CDR3: CASSPVGNLNTEAFF
DNA: TGTGCCAGCAGCCCCGTCGGCAACCTGAACACTGAAGCTTTCTTT

V: TRBV2
J: TRBJ1-5
D: -
size: -
length: 15
CDR3: CASSGRDYSNQPQHF
DNA: TGTGCCAGCAGTGGCCGGGATTATAGCAATCAGCCCCAGCATTTT

V: TRBV10-3
J: TRBJ1-2
D: TRBD1
size: medium-sized
length: 13
CDR3: CASRGTGNYGYTF
DNA: TGTGCCTCCCGCGGGACAGGCAACTATGGCTACACCTTC

V: TRBV19
J: TRBJ1-2
D: -
size: -
length: 14
CDR3: CASSIRTDNYGYTF
DNA: TGTGCCAGTAGTATACGGACAGATAACTATGGCTACACCTTC

V: TRBV29-1
J: TRBJ2-7
D: -
size: -
length: 14
CDR3: CSALGLRGPGEQYF
DNA: TGCAGCGCCTTGGGCCTGAGAGGACCGGGCGAGCAGTACTTC

V: TRBV27
J: TRBJ1-1
D: -
size: -
length: 16
CDR3: CASNPHVGGAASEAFF
DNA: TGTGCCAGCAACCCTCATGTTGGGGGGGCGGCGAGTGAAGCTTTCTTT

V: TRBV6-1
J: TRBJ2-5
D: -
size: once
length: 13
CDR3: CASSVTGRETQYF
DNA: TGTGCCAGCAGCGTAACAGGGAGGGAGACCCAGTACTTC

V: TRBV6-5
J: TRBJ2-7
D: -
size: -
length: 11
CDR3: CASSSAYEQYF
DNA: TGTGCCAGCAGTTCTGCCTACGAGCAGTACTTC

V: TRBV5-4
J: TRBJ1-1
D: -
size: -
length: 17
CDR3: CASSPGRLADYGAEAFF
DNA: TGTGCCAGCAGCCCGGGACGGTTAGCGGATTACGGGGCGGAAGCTTTCTTT

V: TRBV9
J: TRBJ2-2
D: TRBD2
size: -
length: 16
CDR3: CASSANSGGETGELFF
DNA: TGTGCCAGCAGCGCGAATAGCGGGGGGGAGACCGGGGAGCTGTTTTTT

V: TRBV18
J: TRBJ1-3
D: -
size: -
length: 14
CDR3: CASSPDSAGNTIYF
DNA: TGTGCCAGCTCACCTGACAGTGCTGGAAACACCATATATTTT